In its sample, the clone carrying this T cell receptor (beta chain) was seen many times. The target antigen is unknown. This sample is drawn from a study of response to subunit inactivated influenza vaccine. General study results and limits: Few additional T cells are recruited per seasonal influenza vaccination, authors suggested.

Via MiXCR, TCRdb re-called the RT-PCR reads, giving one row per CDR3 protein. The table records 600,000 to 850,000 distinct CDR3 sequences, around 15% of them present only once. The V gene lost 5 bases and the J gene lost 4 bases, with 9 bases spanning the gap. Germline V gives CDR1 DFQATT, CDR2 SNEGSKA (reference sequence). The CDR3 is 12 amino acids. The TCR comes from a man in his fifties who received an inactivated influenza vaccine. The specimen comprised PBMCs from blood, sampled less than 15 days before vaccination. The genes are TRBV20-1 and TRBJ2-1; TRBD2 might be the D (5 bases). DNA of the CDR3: TGCAGTGCTGCCCCGGGGTACAATGAGCAGTTCTTC. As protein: CSAAPGYNEQFF.